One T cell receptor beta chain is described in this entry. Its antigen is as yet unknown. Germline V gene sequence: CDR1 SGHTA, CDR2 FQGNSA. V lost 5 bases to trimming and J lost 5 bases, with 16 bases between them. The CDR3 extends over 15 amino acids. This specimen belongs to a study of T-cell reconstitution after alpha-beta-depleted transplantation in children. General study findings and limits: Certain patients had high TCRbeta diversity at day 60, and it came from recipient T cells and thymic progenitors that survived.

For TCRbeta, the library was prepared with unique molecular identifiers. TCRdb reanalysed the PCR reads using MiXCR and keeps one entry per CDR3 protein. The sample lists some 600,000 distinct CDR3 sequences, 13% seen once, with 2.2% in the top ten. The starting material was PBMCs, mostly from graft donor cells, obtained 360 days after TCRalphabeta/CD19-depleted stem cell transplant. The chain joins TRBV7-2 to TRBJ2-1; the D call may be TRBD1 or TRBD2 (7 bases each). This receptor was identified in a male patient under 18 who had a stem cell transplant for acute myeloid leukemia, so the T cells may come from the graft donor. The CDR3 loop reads CASSPKTGRDNEQFF. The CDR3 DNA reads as TGTGCCAGCAGCCCTAAGACAGGGAGGGACAATGAGCAGTTCTTC.